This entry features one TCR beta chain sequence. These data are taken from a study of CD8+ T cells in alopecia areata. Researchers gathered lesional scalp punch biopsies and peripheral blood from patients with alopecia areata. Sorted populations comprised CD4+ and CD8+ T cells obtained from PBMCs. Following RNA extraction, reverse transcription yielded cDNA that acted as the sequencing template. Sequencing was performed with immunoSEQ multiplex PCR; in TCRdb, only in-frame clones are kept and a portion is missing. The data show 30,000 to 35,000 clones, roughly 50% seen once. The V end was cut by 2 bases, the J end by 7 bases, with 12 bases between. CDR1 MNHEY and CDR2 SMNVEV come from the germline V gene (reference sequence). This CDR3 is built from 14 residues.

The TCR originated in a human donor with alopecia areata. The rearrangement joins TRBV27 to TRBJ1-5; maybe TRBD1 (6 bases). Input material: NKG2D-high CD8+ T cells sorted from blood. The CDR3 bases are TGTGCCAGCAGTTTAAGGGGGGTCGGACAGCCCCAGCATTTT. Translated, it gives CASSLRGVGQPQHF.